The sample holds many counts of the clone carrying this TCR beta chain. Its antigen is undetermined. The sample originates from a study of cytomegalovirus exposure and HLA in healthy donors. Across the whole study: Across some 400 genotyped donors, roughly 80% landed in the Caucasian-associated ancestry cluster.

Trimming pared 1 base from V and 0 bases from J, leaving 13 bases between. Germline V gives CDR1 SGHRS, CDR2 YFSETQ. The CDR3 sequence is 17 residues long. General study results and limits: A later analysis found that most CMV-associated TCR beta chains appeared HLA-restricted. There were 150 to 200 TCR beta chains listed as cytomegalovirus-associated.

The PCR used 60 Vbeta and 13 Jbeta primers. Sequencing was performed with immunoSEQ multiplex PCR; in TCRdb, only in-frame clones are kept and a portion is missing. The sample has roughly 150,000 clones; roughly 80% are singletons. This receptor was obtained from a woman in her forties in good health and CMV-seronegative. The chain combines TRBV5-1 with TRBJ1-4; tentatively, D is TRBD1 (5 bases). The sample comprised PBMCs. The chain's CDR3 is CASSLNPPTATNEKLFF. In DNA form, the CDR3 reads TGCGCCAGCAGCTTGAACCCTCCGACAGCAACTAATGAAAAACTGTTTTTT.